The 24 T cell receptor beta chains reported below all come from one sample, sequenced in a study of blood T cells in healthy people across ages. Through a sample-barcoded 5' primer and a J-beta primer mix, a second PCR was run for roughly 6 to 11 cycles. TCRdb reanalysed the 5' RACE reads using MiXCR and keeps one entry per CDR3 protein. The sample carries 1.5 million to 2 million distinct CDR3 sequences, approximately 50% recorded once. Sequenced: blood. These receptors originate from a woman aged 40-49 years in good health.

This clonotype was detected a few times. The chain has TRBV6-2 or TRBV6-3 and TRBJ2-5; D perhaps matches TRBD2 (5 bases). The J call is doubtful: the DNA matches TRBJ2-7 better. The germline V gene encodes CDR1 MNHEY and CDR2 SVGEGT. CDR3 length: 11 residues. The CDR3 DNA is TGTGCCACTAGCCTCCACAACGAGCAGTACTTC. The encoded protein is CATSLHNEQYF.

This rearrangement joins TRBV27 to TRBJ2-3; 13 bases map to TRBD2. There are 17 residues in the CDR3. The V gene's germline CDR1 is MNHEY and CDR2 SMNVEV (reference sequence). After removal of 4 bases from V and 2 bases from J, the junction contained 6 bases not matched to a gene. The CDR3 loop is CASSSTGLAGDTDTQYF. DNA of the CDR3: TGTGCCAGCAGTTCAACCGGACTAGCGGGGGACACAGATACGCAGTATTTT.

The CDR3 DNA reads TGTGCCAGCAGTTACGCGAGCGGGGACAATGAGCAGTTCTTC. This codes for CASSYASGDNEQFF. The chain carries TRBV6-5 and TRBJ2-1, with 7 bases that match TRBD2. The CDR3 contains 14 residues. The germline CDR1 and CDR2 sequences are MNHEY and SVGAGI. V shed 2 bases, J shed 5 bases, and the junction held 3 bases outside the gene matches.

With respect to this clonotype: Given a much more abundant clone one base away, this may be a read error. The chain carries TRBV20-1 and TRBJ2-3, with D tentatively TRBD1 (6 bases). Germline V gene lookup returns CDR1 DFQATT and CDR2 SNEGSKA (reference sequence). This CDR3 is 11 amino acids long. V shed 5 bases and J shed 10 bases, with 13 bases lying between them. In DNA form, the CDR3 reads TGCAGTGCTCTGACAGGCAATGCGCAGTATTTT. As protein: CSALTGNAQYF.

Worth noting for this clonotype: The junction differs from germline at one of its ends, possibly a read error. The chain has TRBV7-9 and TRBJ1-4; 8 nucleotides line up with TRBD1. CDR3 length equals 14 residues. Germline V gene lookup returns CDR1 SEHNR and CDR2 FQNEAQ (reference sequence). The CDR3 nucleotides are TGTGCCGGCAGGACAGGGAGAGGAGATGAAAAACTGTTTTTT. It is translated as CAGRTGRGDEKLFF.

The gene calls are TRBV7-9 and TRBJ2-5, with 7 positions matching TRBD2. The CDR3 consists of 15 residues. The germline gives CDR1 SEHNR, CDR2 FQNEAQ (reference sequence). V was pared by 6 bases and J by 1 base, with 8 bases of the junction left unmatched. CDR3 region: CASSWGGLSQETQYF. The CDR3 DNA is TGTGCCAGCAGTTGGGGGGGGTTGAGCCAAGAGACCCAGTACTTC.

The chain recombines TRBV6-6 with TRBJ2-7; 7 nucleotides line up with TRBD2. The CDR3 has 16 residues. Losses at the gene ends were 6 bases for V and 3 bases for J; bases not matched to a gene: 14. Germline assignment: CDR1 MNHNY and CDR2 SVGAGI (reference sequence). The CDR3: CASSKPGTWGGYEQYF. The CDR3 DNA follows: TGTGCCAGCAGCAAACCTGGAACCTGGGGGGGCTACGAGCAGTACTTC.

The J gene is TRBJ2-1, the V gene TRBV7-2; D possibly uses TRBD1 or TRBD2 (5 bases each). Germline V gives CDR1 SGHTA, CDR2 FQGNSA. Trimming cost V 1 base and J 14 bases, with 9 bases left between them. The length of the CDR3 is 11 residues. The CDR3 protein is CASSLGRDEFF. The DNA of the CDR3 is TGTGCCAGCAGCTTAGGCCGGGACGAGTTCTTC.

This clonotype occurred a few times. The CDR3 here is CASSRLAGTTGELFF. The CDR3 DNA sequence: TGTGCCAGCAGCCGACTAGCGGGGACCACCGGGGAGCTGTTTTTT. This rearrangement joins TRBV28 to TRBJ2-2, with 11 bases matching TRBD2. Germline CDR1 reads MDHEN; CDR2 reads SYDVKM. V lost 6 bases, J lost 4 bases, and 4 bases stayed unmatched. The CDR3 totals 15 residues.

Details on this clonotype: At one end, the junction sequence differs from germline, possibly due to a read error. CDR3 DNA sequence: TGTGCCGGCAGCTTGGATTCTCTGAAAGATACGCAGTATTTT. The encoded protein is CAGSLDSLKDTQYF. The chain joins TRBV7-2 to TRBJ2-3; D gene ambiguous. CDR3 size: 14 residues. Per germline, CDR1 SGHTA and CDR2 FQGNSA. The full variable domain, in which reference TRBV7-2 and TRBJ2-3 provide the parts outside the CDR3, is GAGVSQSPSNKVTEKGKDVELRCDPISGHTALYWYRQSLGQGLEFLIYFQGNSAPDKSGLPSDRFSAERTGGSVSTLTIQRTQQEDSAVYLCAGSLDSLKDTQYFGPGTRLTVL.

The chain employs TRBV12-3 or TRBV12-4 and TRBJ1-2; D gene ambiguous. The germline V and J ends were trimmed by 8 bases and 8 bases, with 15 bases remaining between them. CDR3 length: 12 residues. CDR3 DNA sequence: TGTGCCAGCGTCCCATCTATCGGGGGCTACACCTTC. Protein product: CASVPSIGGYTF.

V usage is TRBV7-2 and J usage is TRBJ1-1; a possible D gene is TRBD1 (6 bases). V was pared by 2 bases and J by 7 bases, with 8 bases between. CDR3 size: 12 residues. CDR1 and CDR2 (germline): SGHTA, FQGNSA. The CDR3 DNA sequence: TGTGCCAGCAGCTTAAACAGGGATGAAGCTTTCTTT. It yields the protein CASSLNRDEAFF.

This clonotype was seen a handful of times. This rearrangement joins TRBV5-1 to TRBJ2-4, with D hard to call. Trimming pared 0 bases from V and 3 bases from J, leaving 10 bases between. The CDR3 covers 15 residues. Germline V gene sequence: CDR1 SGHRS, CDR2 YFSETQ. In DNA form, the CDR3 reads TGCGCCAGCAGCTTGGACAGTGTAATCAAAAACATTCAGTACTTC. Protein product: CASSLDSVIKNIQYF. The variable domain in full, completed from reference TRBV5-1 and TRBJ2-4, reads KAGVTQTPRYLIKTRGQQVTLSCSPISGHRSVSWYQQTPGQGLQFLFEYFSETQRNKGNFPGRFSGRQFSNSRSEMNVSTLELGDSALYLCASSLDSVIKNIQYFGAGTRLSVL.

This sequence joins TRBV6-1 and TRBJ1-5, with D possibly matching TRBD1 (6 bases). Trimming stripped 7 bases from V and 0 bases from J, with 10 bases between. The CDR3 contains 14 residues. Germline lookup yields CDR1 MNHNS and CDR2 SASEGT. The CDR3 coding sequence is TGTGCCAGCACGAAGGGGGATAGCAATCAGCCCCAGCATTTT. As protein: CASTKGDSNQPQHF.

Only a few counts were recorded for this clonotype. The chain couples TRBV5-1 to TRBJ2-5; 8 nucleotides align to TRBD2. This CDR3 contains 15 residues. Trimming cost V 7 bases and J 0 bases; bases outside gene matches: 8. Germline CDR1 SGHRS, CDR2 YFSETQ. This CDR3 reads CASDIAGTYQETQYF. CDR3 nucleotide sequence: TGCGCCAGCGATATAGCGGGGACGTACCAAGAGACCCAGTACTTC.

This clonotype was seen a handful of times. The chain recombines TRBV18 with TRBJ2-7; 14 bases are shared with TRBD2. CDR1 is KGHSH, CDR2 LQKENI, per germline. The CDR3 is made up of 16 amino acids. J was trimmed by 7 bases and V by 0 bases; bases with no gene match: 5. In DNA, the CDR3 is TGTGCCAGCTCACCACCCGGACTAGCGGGGGGCAATGAGCAGTACTTC. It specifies CASSPPGLAGGNEQYF. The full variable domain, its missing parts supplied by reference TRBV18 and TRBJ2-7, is NAGVMQNPRHLVRRRGQEARLRCSPMKGHSHVYWYRQLPEEGLKFMVYLQKENIIDESGMPKERFSAEFPKEGPSILRIQQVVRGDSAAYFCASSPPGLAGGNEQYFGPGTRLTVT.

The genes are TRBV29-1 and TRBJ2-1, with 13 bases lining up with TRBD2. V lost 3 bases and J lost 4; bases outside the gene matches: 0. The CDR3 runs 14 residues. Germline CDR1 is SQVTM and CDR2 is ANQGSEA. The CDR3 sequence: CSVETSGGYNEQFF. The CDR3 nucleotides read TGCAGCGTTGAGACTAGCGGGGGGTACAATGAGCAGTTCTTC.

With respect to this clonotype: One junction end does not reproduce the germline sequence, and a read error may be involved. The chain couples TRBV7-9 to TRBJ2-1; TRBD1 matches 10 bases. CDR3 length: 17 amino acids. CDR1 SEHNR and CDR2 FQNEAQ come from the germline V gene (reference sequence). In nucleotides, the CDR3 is TGTGCCAGCAGCTTAGCAGGGGGGACAGGGGCCTACAATGAGCGGTTCTTC. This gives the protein CASSLAGGTGAYNERFF.

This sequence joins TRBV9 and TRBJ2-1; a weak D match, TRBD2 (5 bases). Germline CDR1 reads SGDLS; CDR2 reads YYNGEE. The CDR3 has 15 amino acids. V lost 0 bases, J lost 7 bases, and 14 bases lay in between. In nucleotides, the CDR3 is TGTGCCAGCAGCGTAGTGATAGGGAGTCTGAATGAGCAGTTCTTC. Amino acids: CASSVVIGSLNEQFF.

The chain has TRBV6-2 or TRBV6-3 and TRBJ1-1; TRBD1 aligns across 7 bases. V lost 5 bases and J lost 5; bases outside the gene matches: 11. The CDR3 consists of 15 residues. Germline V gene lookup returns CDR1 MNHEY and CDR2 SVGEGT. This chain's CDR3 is CASSRRSGGGTEAFF. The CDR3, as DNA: TGTGCCAGCAGTCGCCGTTCAGGGGGAGGTACTGAAGCTTTCTTT.

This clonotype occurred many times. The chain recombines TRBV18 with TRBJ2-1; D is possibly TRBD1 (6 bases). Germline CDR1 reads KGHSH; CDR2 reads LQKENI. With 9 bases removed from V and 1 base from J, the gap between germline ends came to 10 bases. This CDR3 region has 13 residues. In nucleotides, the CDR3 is TGTGCCAGTGGGGGCGGATCCTACAATGAGCAGTTCTTC. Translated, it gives CASGGGSYNEQFF.

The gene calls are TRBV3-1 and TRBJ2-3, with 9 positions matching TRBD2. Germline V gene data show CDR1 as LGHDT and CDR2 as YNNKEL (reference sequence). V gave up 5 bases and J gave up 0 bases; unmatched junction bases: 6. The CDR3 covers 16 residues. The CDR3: CASSARLAVSTDTQYF. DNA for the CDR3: TGTGCCAGCAGCGCCCGACTAGCGGTTAGCACAGATACGCAGTATTTT.

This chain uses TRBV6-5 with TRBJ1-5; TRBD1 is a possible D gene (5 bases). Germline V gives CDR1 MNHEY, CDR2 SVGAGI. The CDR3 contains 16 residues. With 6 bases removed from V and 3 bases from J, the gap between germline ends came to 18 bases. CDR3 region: CASRNLGGGDNQPQHF. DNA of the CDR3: TGTGCCAGCAGAAATTTGGGGGGAGGAGACAATCAGCCCCAGCATTTT.

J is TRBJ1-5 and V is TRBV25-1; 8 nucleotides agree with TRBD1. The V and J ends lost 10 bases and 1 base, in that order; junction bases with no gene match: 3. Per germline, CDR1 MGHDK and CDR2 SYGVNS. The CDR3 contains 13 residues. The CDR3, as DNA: TGTGCCACCGGACAGGGAAGCAATCAGCCCCAGCATTTT. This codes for CATGQGSNQPQHF.